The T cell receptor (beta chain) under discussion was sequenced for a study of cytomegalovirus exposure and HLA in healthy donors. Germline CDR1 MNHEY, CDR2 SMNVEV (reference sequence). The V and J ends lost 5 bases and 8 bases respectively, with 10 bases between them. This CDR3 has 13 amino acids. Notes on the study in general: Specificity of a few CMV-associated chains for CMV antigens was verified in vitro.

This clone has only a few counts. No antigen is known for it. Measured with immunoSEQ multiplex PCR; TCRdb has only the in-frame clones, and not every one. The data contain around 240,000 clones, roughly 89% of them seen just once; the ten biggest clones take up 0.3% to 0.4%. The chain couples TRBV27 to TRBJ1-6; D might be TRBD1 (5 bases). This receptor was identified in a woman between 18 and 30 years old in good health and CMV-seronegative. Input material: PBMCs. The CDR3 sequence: CASSRQLDSPLHF. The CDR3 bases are TGTGCCAGCAGTAGACAGCTTGATTCACCCCTCCACTTT.